Listed below are T cell receptor beta chains from one sample, sequenced in a study of cytomegalovirus exposure and HLA in healthy donors. Only in-frame clones appear in the TCRdb table, and some are missing; sequencing was by immunoSEQ multiplex PCR. This table holds about 100,000 clones, under 90% found once. The sample comprised PBMCs. The source is a woman in her 70s in good health and CMV-seropositive. Both conserved end residues are part of each CDR3. Fields, in order: D gene, V gene, clone size, J gene, CDR3 protein, CDR3 DNA. D genes are given only for firm matches. Where a row states a size, it is once, few, many or the class of an expanded clone; other rows omit it.

D: TRBD1; V: TRBV6-5; size: -; J: TRBJ1-4; CDR3: CASSYGRDRSLEKLFF; DNA: TGTGCCAGCAGTTACGGCCGGGACAGGTCATTGGAAAAACTGTTTTTT
D: TRBD2; V: TRBV7-9; size: -; J: TRBJ2-1; CDR3: CASSWGGSDNEQFF; DNA: TGTGCCAGCAGCTGGGGGGGTTCGGACAATGAGCAGTTCTTC
D: TRBD1; V: TRBV28; size: -; J: TRBJ2-1; CDR3: CASSEPRGQGGSVQFF; DNA: TGTGCCAGCAGCGAACCTAGGGGACAGGGTGGGAGTGTGCAGTTCTTC
D: TRBD1; V: TRBV5-1; size: -; J: TRBJ2-7; CDR3: CASSNGQGPYEQYF; DNA: TGCGCCAGCAGCAATGGACAGGGTCCCTACGAGCAGTACTTC
D: -; V: TRBV19; size: once; J: TRBJ1-2; CDR3: CASTPQQGNYGYTF; DNA: TGTGCCAGTACCCCTCAACAGGGAAACTATGGCTACACCTTC
D: TRBD1; V: TRBV19; size: -; J: TRBJ1-5; CDR3: CASNTGTGGWQPQHF; DNA: TGTGCCAGCAACACAGGGACAGGGGGATGGCAGCCCCAGCATTTT
D: TRBD1; V: TRBV5-1; size: -; J: TRBJ1-3; CDR3: CASSLDWTGSGNTIYF; DNA: TGCGCCAGCAGCTTGGATTGGACAGGGAGCGGAAACACCATATATTTT
D: TRBD2; V: TRBV7-2; size: -; J: TRBJ2-1; CDR3: CASRTSGSFGEQFF; DNA: TGTGCCAGCAGGACTAGCGGGAGTTTTGGTGAGCAGTTCTTC
D: -; V: TRBV7-2; size: -; J: TRBJ2-5; CDR3: CASSLALGAQYF; DNA: TGTGCCAGCAGCTTAGCCCTAGGGGCCCAGTACTTC
D: TRBD2; V: TRBV6-5; size: -; J: TRBJ2-3; CDR3: CASRFTSGLTDTQYF; DNA: TGTGCCAGCAGATTTACTAGCGGGCTTACAGATACGCAGTATTTT
D: TRBD1; V: TRBV6-6; size: -; J: TRBJ2-2; CDR3: CASSYPLSQGTGELFF; DNA: TGTGCCAGCAGTTACCCTCTCTCACAGGGGACCGGGGAGCTGTTTTTT
D: TRBD2; V: TRBV30; size: -; J: TRBJ2-1; CDR3: CAWSPTSGVYNEQFF; DNA: TGTGCCTGGAGTCCGACTAGCGGGGTCTACAATGAGCAGTTCTTC
D: -; V: TRBV6-1; size: -; J: TRBJ1-1; CDR3: CASSEGGLGNREAFF; DNA: TGTGCCAGCAGTGAAGGCGGATTGGGGAACAGGGAAGCTTTCTTT
D: TRBD1; V: TRBV6-5; size: -; J: TRBJ2-4; CDR3: CASSPGTGGIIQYF; DNA: TGTGCCAGCTCCCCCGGGACAGGGGGAATCATTCAGTACTTC
D: TRBD1; V: TRBV7-2; size: -; J: TRBJ1-1; CDR3: CASSLVQGGTEAFF; DNA: TGTGCCAGCAGCTTAGTCCAGGGGGGCACTGAAGCTTTCTTT
D: -; V: TRBV5-5; size: once; J: TRBJ2-3; CDR3: CASRRTGGEDTQYF; DNA: TGTGCCAGCAGACGCACAGGGGGGGAAGATACGCAGTATTTT
D: -; V: TRBV15; size: once; J: TRBJ1-1; CDR3: CATSPHWTASFEAFF; DNA: TGTGCCACCAGCCCGCACTGGACAGCAAGTTTTGAAGCTTTCTTT
D: TRBD1; V: TRBV9; size: -; J: TRBJ1-1; CDR3: CASSVVQGANTEAFF; DNA: TGTGCCAGCAGCGTAGTTCAGGGGGCGAACACTGAAGCTTTCTTT
D: TRBD2; V: TRBV5-4; size: -; J: TRBJ2-1; CDR3: CASSLTSGRAGNEQFF; DNA: TGTGCCAGCAGCTTGACTAGCGGGAGGGCGGGCAATGAGCAGTTCTTC
D: -; V: TRBV7-2; size: few; J: TRBJ2-7; CDR3: CASSYWESYEQYF; DNA: TGTGCCAGCAGCTACTGGGAGAGCTACGAGCAGTACTTC
D: TRBD1; V: TRBV30; size: -; J: TRBJ1-5; CDR3: CALQGGSNQPQHF; DNA: TGTGCCTTGCAGGGGGGCAGCAATCAGCCCCAGCATTTT
D: -; V: TRBV5-1; size: few; J: TRBJ2-3; CDR3: CASSLVGGYTDTQYF; DNA: TGCGCCAGCAGCTTGGTAGGCGGATACACAGATACGCAGTATTTT
D: -; V: TRBV2; size: -; J: TRBJ1-3; CDR3: CASSLSQGSSGNTIYF; DNA: TGTGCCAGCAGTCTTTCCCAGGGGAGCTCTGGAAACACCATATATTTT
D: TRBD1; V: TRBV6-1; size: -; J: TRBJ1-6; CDR3: CASSEPRTGGAPLHF; DNA: TGTGCCAGCAGTGAACCCCGGACAGGGGGTGCACCCCTCCACTTT
D: -; V: TRBV27; size: -; J: TRBJ2-1; CDR3: CASRNTGVGNEQFF; DNA: TGTGCCAGCCGCAATACGGGAGTTGGAAATGAGCAGTTCTTC
D: TRBD2; V: TRBV5-1; size: -; J: TRBJ2-5; CDR3: CASSLEVGRSVETQYF; DNA: TGCGCCAGCAGCTTGGAGGTCGGGAGGAGCGTGGAGACCCAGTACTTC
D: -; V: TRBV28; size: -; J: TRBJ2-7; CDR3: CASSLRRDRYEQYF; DNA: TGTGCCAGCAGTTTGAGGAGGGACCGGTACGAGCAGTACTTC
D: -; V: TRBV28; size: -; J: TRBJ2-7; CDR3: CASRASSLLLDEQYF; DNA: TGTGCCAGCAGGGCCTCATCCCTTCTTCTAGACGAGCAGTACTTC
D: TRBD1; V: TRBV2; size: -; J: TRBJ1-5; CDR3: CASSEGQGSNQPQHF; DNA: TGTGCCAGCAGCGAAGGACAGGGGAGCAATCAGCCCCAGCATTTT
D: TRBD1; V: TRBV15; size: once; J: TRBJ1-5; CDR3: CATSRGPGGIDQPQHF; DNA: TGTGCCACCAGCAGAGGCCCAGGGGGCATTGATCAGCCCCAGCATTTT
D: TRBD1; V: TRBV6-5; size: -; J: TRBJ1-1; CDR3: CASSYSTGEGEAFF; DNA: TGTGCCAGCAGTTACTCGACAGGGGAGGGTGAAGCTTTCTTT
D: TRBD1; V: TRBV10-3; size: once; J: TRBJ2-7; CDR3: CAISGGGTGMRASYEQYF; DNA: TGTGCCATCAGCGGAGGTGGGACAGGGATGCGGGCCTCCTACGAGCAGTACTTC
D: -; V: TRBV28; size: -; J: TRBJ1-5; CDR3: CASSPPGPQPQHF; DNA: TGTGCCAGCAGTCCCCCAGGGCCTCAGCCCCAGCATTTT